These T cell receptor beta chains were read from a single sample in a study of Ad26.COV2.S vaccination and SARS-CoV-2 variants. Profiled with immunoSEQ multiplex PCR; TCRdb holds only in-frame clones, not every one. Seen here are about 350,000 clones, 85% observed once, and the top ten hold 2.5% to 3.5%. This specimen was peripheral blood, taken in a trial of Ad26.COV2.S vaccine versus placebo. The receptor set was obtained from a person aged 18-60 years who received the Ad26.COV2.S COVID-19 vaccine or a placebo. Each CDR3 is given with its conserved first and last residue. A D gene is named only where the DNA matches it firmly. Rows give clone size only sometimes, using once, few, many, or a class for an expanded clone.

j_call clone_size d_call v_call cdr3_nt cdr3_aa
TRBJ2-2 - TRBD1 TRBV6-2/TRBV6-3 TGTGCCAGCAGTTCCCTACTTGGACAGGGGACCGGGGAGCTGTTTTTT CASSSLLGQGTGELFF
TRBJ2-2 - TRBD2 TRBV29-1 TGCAGCGTTGAAGGACCGCGGGGGGGCCCCGGGGAGCTGTTTTTT CSVEGPRGGPGELFF
TRBJ2-7 - TRBD2 TRBV3-1/TRBV3-2 TGTGCCAGCAGCCAGCTAGCGGGATTCTACGAGCAGTACTTC CASSQLAGFYEQYF
TRBJ2-3 - TRBD2 TRBV10-2 TGCGCCAGCAGTGGGGAACTAGCGGTTCACACAGATACGCAGTATTTT CASSGELAVHTDTQYF
TRBJ2-3 - - TRBV7-8 TGTGCCAGCAGCCCGACCACAGATACGCAGTATTTT CASSPTTDTQYF
TRBJ2-7 few - TRBV6-5 TGTGCCAGCAACCGCGGTCCCAACCCCTCCTACGAGCAGTACTTC CASNRGPNPSYEQYF
TRBJ1-1 few TRBD1 TRBV27 TGTGCCAGCAGTCAACCGAGCGGAGGGGGCGTCTCTGAAGCTTTCTTT CASSQPSGGGVSEAFF
TRBJ2-7 - TRBD2 TRBV3-1/TRBV3-2 TGTGCCAGCAGCCAAGCCGGCACGGGGAGGGTCGAGCAGTACTTC CASSQAGTGRVEQYF
TRBJ1-5 once TRBD1 TRBV6-2/TRBV6-3 TGTGCCAGCAGCATCCGTTACAGGGGTCAAAGCAATCAGCCCCAGCATTTT CASSIRYRGQSNQPQHF
TRBJ1-3 - - TRBV7-6 TGTGCCAGCAGCACGCGGAGCTCTGGAAACACCATATATTTT CASSTRSSGNTIYF
TRBJ2-1 - - TRBV3-1/TRBV3-2 TGTGCCAGCAGCCAAGATTCTTATCCCCAAAACAATGAGCAGTTCTTC CASSQDSYPQNNEQFF
TRBJ1-1 many - TRBV7-9 TGTGCCAGCAGCGCGGGACAACCGGCACCTAGGGGCACTGAAGCTTTCTTT CASSAGQPAPRGTEAFF
TRBJ2-2 - - TRBV10-2 TGCGCCAGCAGTGGGTTATCCGTCACCGGGGAGCTGTTTTTT CASSGLSVTGELFF
TRBJ2-5 - TRBD2 TRBV10-2 TGCGCCAGCAGTCGGGGACTAGGACAAGAGACCCAGTACTTC CASSRGLGQETQYF
TRBJ2-1 - - TRBV7-2 TGTGCCAGCAGACCAGACGCACGGACAGCCTCTTACGAGCAGTTCTTC CASRPDARTASYEQFF
TRBJ1-5 - - TRBV25-1 TGTGCCAGCAGTGAATATGGGGACAATCAGCCCCAGCATTTT CASSEYGDNQPQHF
TRBJ1-2 - - TRBV12-3/TRBV12-4 TGTGCCAGCAGTGGTGTCAGCTATGGCTACACCTTC CASSGVSYGYTF